Below are 4 T cell receptor beta chains sequenced from a single sample in a study of T cells in tuberculosis. Assay: immunoSEQ multiplex PCR; the TCRdb copy retains only in-frame clones and omits some. Here the sample spans about 34,000 clones, about 89% being singletons. The sequenced material came from PBMCs. All receptors derive from a donor aged 10-29 years with latent tuberculosis or without tuberculosis infection.

Only a few counts were recorded for this clone. The CDR3 region has the DNA TGTGCCAGCAGCTTCCCCATCAGGGGAAACTCCTACAATGAGCAGTTCTTC. It translates to CASSFPIRGNSYNEQFF. J is TRBJ2-1 and V is TRBV7-9; D perhaps matches TRBD1 (6 bases). Between the trimmed V and J ends, which lost 3 bases and 0 bases, there was a span of 15 bases. CDR1 and CDR2 from the germline V gene are SEHNR and FQNEAQ (reference sequence). The CDR3 loop spans 17 amino acids.

V is TRBV5-1 and J is TRBJ2-1, with unresolved D. Looked up from germline, CDR1 is SGHRS and CDR2 is YFSETQ. CDR3 length: 15 amino acids. V lost 0 bases and J 4 bases, leaving 11 bases between the germline ends. The CDR3 here is CASSLVSGSYNEQFF. DNA of the CDR3: TGCGCCAGCAGCTTGGTGTCGGGTAGTTACAATGAGCAGTTCTTC. The whole variable domain, remainder taken from reference TRBV5-1 and TRBJ2-1, is KAGVTQTPRYLIKTRGQQVTLSCSPISGHRSVSWYQQTPGQGLQFLFEYFSETQRNKGNFPGRFSGRQFSNSRSEMNVSTLELGDSALYLCASSLVSGSYNEQFFGPGTRLTVL.

The genes are TRBV19 and TRBJ2-6; 10 bases align to TRBD1. CDR3 length: 17 amino acids. Per germline, CDR1 LNHDA and CDR2 SQIVND (reference sequence). V dropped 7 bases and J dropped 3; count of bases not matched to a gene: 9. As DNA, the CDR3 is TGTGCCAGTAAATTTACCGGGACAGGGGATGGGGCCAACGTCCTGACTTTC. This gives the protein CASKFTGTGDGANVLTF.

This chain connects TRBV5-4 to TRBJ2-3; the D gene is possibly TRBD2 (6 bases). The germline gives CDR1 SGHNT, CDR2 YYREEE (reference sequence). The germline V and J ends were trimmed by 0 bases and 6 bases, with 23 bases remaining between them. The CDR3 loop spans 18 amino acids. Here the CDR3 DNA reads TGTGCCAGCAGCTTGGGGCTGTTGCGGGGCCCCCACGTGGATACGCAGTATTTT. This codes for CASSLGLLRGPHVDTQYF.